A single sample is the source of the 22 T cell receptor beta chains below, sequenced in a study of blood T cells in healthy people across ages. Next came a second PCR, run for about 7 to 12 cycles, which used a sample-barcoded 5' primer along with a J-beta primer mix. TCRdb passed the 5' RACE reads through MiXCR, listing each CDR3 protein once. The table records more than 1 million distinct CDR3 sequences, roughly 45% of them present only once. The sample was blood. These receptors all stem from a woman aged 55-70 years in good health.

This rearrangement joins TRBV5-5 to TRBJ1-2; D unclear. The germline CDR1 and CDR2 sequences are SGHKS and YYEKEE (reference sequence). Deletions cut 4 bases from V and 5 bases from J, with 15 bases between. The CDR3 has 14 amino acids. CDR3 nucleotide sequence: TGTGCCAGCAGCCCCCCCGGCAGGATTTATGGCTACACCTTC. The encoded protein is CASSPPGRIYGYTF.

This clonotype was observed a few times. This chain links TRBV12-3 or TRBV12-4 with TRBJ2-4; weak D call: TRBD2 (6 bases). V was shortened by 8 bases and J by 9 bases, with 23 bases between the two germline ends. The CDR3 loop spans 15 amino acids. The CDR3 DNA reads as TGTGCCAGCGAATCTGGAGGGCGAGACGTGGGCATTCAGTACTTC. Protein: CASESGGRDVGIQYF.

Remarks on this clonotype: Sequence at one end of the junction differs from germline and may be a read error. The V gene is TRBV4-1, the J gene TRBJ2-7; possible D gene TRBD2, 6 bases. The CDR3 spans 16 residues. In germline, CDR1 is MGHRA, CDR2 YSYEKL. The CDR3 protein is CASSQISGLSSYEQYF. CDR3 bases: TGCGCCAGCAGCCAAATCTCGGGACTTAGCTCCTACGAGCAATACTTC.

This chain links TRBV7-2 with TRBJ2-1; D possibly corresponds to TRBD2 (7 bases). Trimming shortened V by 1 base and J by 5 bases, and 12 bases separated the two germline ends. The CDR3 runs 15 residues. Germline CDR1 is SGHTA and CDR2 is FQGNSA. CDR3: CASSLDRRGHNEQFF. The CDR3 DNA reads TGTGCCAGCAGCTTAGATCGGCGGGGGCACAATGAGCAGTTCTTC.

This clonotype has more than one count but fewer than ten. The chain is built from TRBV4-1 and TRBJ2-7; TRBD2 agrees at 12 bases. The CDR3 has 15 residues. Trimming took 0 bases from V and 6 from J; bases not matched to a gene: 3. Germline V gene data show CDR1 as MGHRA and CDR2 as YSYEKL. The CDR3 nucleotides are TGCGCCAGCAGCCAAGAGACTAGCGGGAGTAGCGAGCAGTACTTC. It yields the protein CASSQETSGSSEQYF.

There are a few counts of this clonotype. The chain couples TRBV29-1 to TRBJ2-1, with TRBD2 matching over 11 bases. V shed 6 bases and J 5 bases; nucleotides not matched to a gene: 6. The CDR3 runs 14 residues. Germline V CDR1 and CDR2: SQVTM, ANQGSEA. In DNA, the CDR3 is TGCAGCGTGGTAGCGGGAGGGCTGGACAATGAGCAGTTCTTC. Its protein product is CSVVAGGLDNEQFF.

The V and J genes are TRBV6-6 and TRBJ2-1; the D gene is possibly TRBD1 (5 bases). Germline loops: CDR1 MNHNY, CDR2 SVGAGI (reference sequence). V dropped 0 bases and J dropped 3 bases, with 12 bases sitting between them. The CDR3 extends over 16 amino acids. The CDR3 is CASSYSEAGNYNEQFF. The CDR3 DNA reads TGTGCCAGCAGTTACTCAGAGGCAGGGAACTACAATGAGCAGTTCTTC.

This clonotype was detected a few times. The genes are TRBV6-5 and TRBJ2-1; TRBD2 matches 7 bases. The germline V gene encodes CDR1 MNHEY and CDR2 SVGAGI. V shed 6 bases and J 6 bases; nucleotides not matched to a gene: 14. The CDR3 is 16 amino acids. The CDR3 DNA reads as TGTGCCAGCAGCAACCCGCGGGGAGGGAACGCCAATGAGCAGTTCTTC. Amino acids: CASSNPRGGNANEQFF.

This clonotype was seen only a few times. The chain links TRBV15 to TRBJ1-5, with 9 nucleotides matching TRBD1. The CDR3 length is 14 residues. Germline-derived CDR1 and CDR2 are LNHNV and YYDKDF (reference sequence). The trim removed 5 bases at V and 4 bases at J, leaving 3 bases unmatched. CDR3 loop: CATSGDRGNQPQHF. CDR3 bases: TGTGCCACCAGCGGCGACAGGGGGAATCAGCCCCAGCATTTT.

CDR3 loop: CASGLSQSGTRRGQETQYF. The DNA of the CDR3 is TGTGCTAGTGGTTTGTCCCAATCGGGGACAAGGAGGGGGCAAGAGACCCAGTACTTC. The chain joins TRBV12-5 to TRBJ2-5; D is tentatively TRBD1 or TRBD2 (6 bases each). Germline V gene lookup returns CDR1 LGHNT and CDR2 FRNRAP. The CDR3 totals 19 residues. V gave up 2 bases and J gave up 2 bases, with 24 bases separating them.

This chain connects TRBV20-1 to TRBJ2-7; D is undetermined. Per the germline V gene, CDR1 is DFQATT and CDR2 is SNEGSKA (reference sequence). This CDR3 region has 12 residues. V lost 3 bases and J 1 base, leaving 7 bases between the germline ends. The CDR3 loop is CSARYSSYEQYF. The CDR3 DNA follows: TGCAGTGCTAGGTACAGTTCCTACGAGCAGTACTTC.

This chain uses TRBV20-1 with TRBJ2-1; 8 nucleotides align to TRBD1. Germline CDR1 reads DFQATT; CDR2 reads SNEGSKA (reference sequence). The CDR3 covers 13 residues. Trimming at V came to 4 bases and at J to 7 bases, leaving 6 bases not matched to a gene. CDR3 residues: CSANPGGLNEQFF. CDR3 DNA: TGCAGTGCTAATCCAGGGGGCTTGAATGAGCAGTTCTTC.

The rearrangement uses TRBV7-3 and TRBJ2-3; D gene unclear. The V end was cut by 4 bases, the J end by 6 bases, with 14 bases between. The germline gives CDR1 SGHTA, CDR2 FQGTGA. CDR3 length equals 14 residues. CDR3 region: CASSSGMPGDTQYF. The CDR3 coding sequence is TGTGCCAGCAGCTCCGGCATGCCCGGGGATACGCAGTATTTT. Full variable domain (rest looked up from reference TRBV7-3 and TRBJ2-3): GAGVSQTPSNKVTEKGKYVELRCDPISGHTALYWYRQSLGQGPEFLIYFQGTGAADDSGLPNDRFFAVRPEGSVSTLKIQRTERGDSAVYLCASSSGMPGDTQYFGPGTRLTVL.

This clonotype was detected only a few times. The V gene is TRBV27, the J gene TRBJ2-7; no clear D. The CDR3 is made up of 14 amino acids. V shed 4 bases and J shed 2 bases, with 12 bases lying between them. Germline CDR1 and CDR2: MNHEY and SMNVEV (reference sequence). CDR3 sequence: CASSSQDRPYEQYF. The CDR3 bases are TGTGCCAGCAGTTCCCAGGACCGTCCCTACGAGCAGTACTTC.

J is TRBJ1-2 and V is TRBV14; a weak D match, TRBD1 (5 bases). With 1 base removed from V and 7 bases from J, the gap between germline ends came to 10 bases. Germline values: CDR1 SGHDN, CDR2 FVKESK. This CDR3 contains 13 residues. In nucleotides, the CDR3 is TGTGCCAGCAGCCAAGTACACGGGGGTGGCTACACCTTC. Translating gives CASSQVHGGGYTF.

The chain uses TRBV15 and TRBJ2-5, with 7 nucleotides matching TRBD1. The J segment lost 5 bases and the V segment lost 0 bases, leaving 9 bases of the junction unmatched. The CDR3 loop spans 16 amino acids. Germline lookup yields CDR1 LNHNV and CDR2 YYDKDF (reference sequence). The CDR3, as DNA: TGTGCCACCAGCAGAGATAGTTGGGACAGCTCGGAGACCCAGTACTTC. This gives the protein CATSRDSWDSSETQYF.

This clonotype has more than one count but fewer than ten. J is TRBJ1-4 and V is TRBV7-7; no definite D call. The germline V and J ends were trimmed by 5 bases and 8 bases, with 12 bases remaining between them. The CDR3 is 13 amino acids. The V gene's germline CDR1 is SSHAT and CDR2 FNYEAQ (reference sequence). This CDR3 is CASSPDPGEKLFF. The CDR3 bases are TGTGCCAGCAGCCCCGACCCTGGGGAAAAACTGTTTTTT.

This clonotype showed up just a few times. This rearrangement joins TRBV20-1 to TRBJ1-1; 8 bases align to TRBD1. Germline V lookup: CDR1 DFQATT, CDR2 SNEGSKA (reference sequence). The CDR3 has 13 residues. J lost 5 bases, V lost 5 bases, and 7 bases had no gene match. The CDR3 loop is CSAPQTGETEAFF. Here the CDR3 DNA reads TGCAGTGCTCCTCAGACAGGGGAGACTGAAGCTTTCTTT.

This clonotype has a single count. The rearrangement uses TRBV10-3 and TRBJ2-1; 12 bases are shared with TRBD1. J lost 9 bases, V lost 6 bases, and 6 bases had no gene match. This CDR3 has 14 residues. Per the germline V gene, CDR1 is ENHRY and CDR2 is SYGVKD. The CDR3 region is CAISQGQGAFEQFF. CDR3 nucleotide sequence: TGTGCCATCAGCCAGGGACAGGGGGCGTTTGAGCAGTTCTTC.

There are a few counts of this clonotype. The chain employs TRBV7-8 and TRBJ2-7, with 7 nucleotides matching TRBD2. The CDR3 runs 15 residues. Looked up from germline, CDR1 is SGHVS and CDR2 is FQNEAQ. J was trimmed by 2 bases and V by 5 bases; bases with no gene match: 9. The CDR3 nucleotides read TGTGCCAGCAGCCCTCCGGGACTATCGACCTACGAGCAGTACTTC. Its protein is CASSPPGLSTYEQYF.

The chain uses TRBV20-1 and TRBJ2-1; 7 nucleotides align to TRBD2. V shed 5 bases and J 2 bases; nucleotides not matched to a gene: 3. The germline V gene encodes CDR1 DFQATT and CDR2 SNEGSKA (reference sequence). This CDR3 spans 13 amino acids. The CDR3 spells CSASSGAYNEQFF. CDR3 nucleotide sequence: TGCAGTGCTTCCAGCGGGGCCTACAATGAGCAGTTCTTC.

Notes on this clonotype: This may come from a read error, since a much larger clone is one base off. This rearrangement joins TRBV29-1 to TRBJ2-3; either TRBD1 or TRBD2 may supply D (5 bases each). V lost 6 bases, J lost 0 bases, and 10 bases lay in between. The CDR3 is 13 residues long. The germline V gene has CDR1 SQVTM and CDR2 ANQGSEA. This CDR3 is CSVPGRSTDTQYF. The CDR3 nucleotides are TGCAGCGTCCCGGGACGGAGCACAGATACGCAGTATTTT.